This TCR beta chain originates from a study of shared clonotypes between healthy human individuals. For the study at large: Two female and a few male donors aged 18 to 49 were enrolled. Study conclusions and caveats: When naive CD4 clonotypes were compared across a few donors, roughly 4.9% were shared. Generation probabilities of non-shared clonotypes were lower (relative to those shared by all four donors).

To note about this clone: Its antigen is unknown.

This CDR3 spans 15 amino acids. J lost 8 bases, V lost 5 bases, and 10 bases had no gene match. Germline values: CDR1 SGHVS, CDR2 FNYEAQ. The data were produced by immunoSEQ multiplex PCR, yet TCRdb's version contains in-frame clones alone and is incomplete. The repertoire includes roughly 2 million clones, 95% of them detected once, and around 0.13% sits in the top ten. The CD4+ fraction was divided into a CD45RA+ naive subset and a CD45RA-negative memory subset. The V gene is TRBV7-6, the J gene TRBJ2-1, with TRBD2 matching over 9 bases. The sample was naive CD4+ T cells sorted from blood. Subset here: CD45RA+ positively selected. The clonotype comes from a young man in good health. DNA of the CDR3: TGTGCCAGCAGCCAACTCGCGGGGGGGGACCATGAGCAGTTCTTC. It specifies CASSQLAGGDHEQFF.